Listed below are T cell receptor beta chains from one sample, sequenced in a study of blood T cell repertoires in COVID-19. Profiled with immunoSEQ multiplex PCR; TCRdb holds only in-frame clones, not every one. The table shows fewer than 250,000 clones, with more than 85% occurring only once. The sample taken for sequencing was peripheral blood. The receptors stem from a man in his forties or fifties with acute or convalescent COVID-19. CDR3s include the opening cysteine and the closing phenylalanine or tryptophan. D genes are given only for firm matches. For some rows the clone size is stated as once, few or many, or as a class when expanded; others skip it.

D	J	V	size	DNA	CDR3
-	TRBJ1-5	TRBV5-5	-	TGTGCCAGCAGCTTGGCCGGAATAGGCGGTCAGCCCCAGCATTTT	CASSLAGIGGQPQHF
TRBD2	TRBJ2-7	TRBV18	-	TGTGCCAGCTCACTCCTTAGCGGGGACGGGTCCTACGAGCAGTACTTC	CASSLLSGDGSYEQYF
-	TRBJ2-1	TRBV4-3	-	TGCGCCAGCAGCCAAGCGGACCCAGGGTTCGATGAGCAGTTCTTC	CASSQADPGFDEQFF
TRBD2	TRBJ2-7	TRBV7-3	-	TGTGCCAGCAGCCTAGCTAGCGGGGATACCTACGAGCAGTACTTC	CASSLASGDTYEQYF
TRBD2	TRBJ2-3	TRBV6-5	-	TGTGCCAGCAGTTACTGGACTAGCGGGGGACCTTATACGCAGTATTTT	CASSYWTSGGPYTQYF
-	TRBJ2-2	TRBV18	-	TGTGCCAGCTCACCATTGTATTCCGGGGAGCTGTTTTTT	CASSPLYSGELFF
TRBD2	TRBJ2-1	TRBV6-2/TRBV6-3	-	TGTGCCAGCAGTCCGGGACTAGCGGGAGTTCTTTTCAATGAGCAGTTCTTC	CASSPGLAGVLFNEQFF
-	TRBJ2-7	TRBV6-1	-	TGTGCCAGCAGTGAGAGGCAGATGTACGAGCAGTACTTC	CASSERQMYEQYF
-	TRBJ1-1	TRBV28	-	TGTGCCAGCAGTCCCGGGACTTGGTCTGAAGCTTTCTTT	CASSPGTWSEAFF
TRBD2	TRBJ2-1	TRBV6-5	-	TGTGCCAGCAGGGGGACTACCTGGTATGAGCAGTTCTTC	CASRGTTWYEQFF
TRBD1	TRBJ2-7	TRBV6-2/TRBV6-3	many	TGTGCCAGCAGACCTACTGGACAGGGGAGGCCCTACGAGCAGTACTTC	CASRPTGQGRPYEQYF
TRBD2	TRBJ2-1	TRBV4-3	once	TGCGCCAGCAGAGAAAGCGGGAGGGCCTACAATGAGCAGTTCTTC	CASRESGRAYNEQFF
TRBD1	TRBJ2-6	TRBV27	-	TGTGCCAGCAGTAGAACAGGGGCCCCCTCTGGGGCCAACGTCCTGACTTTC	CASSRTGAPSGANVLTF
TRBD2	TRBJ2-3	TRBV18	-	TGTGCCAGCTCACCAGGGAGGGCGGTACCTCCAGATACGCAGTATTTT	CASSPGRAVPPDTQYF
-	TRBJ2-5	TRBV11-2	once	TGTGCCAGCAGCTTTACTACGGTCCTCCAAGAGACCCAGTACTTC	CASSFTTVLQETQYF
TRBD1	TRBJ2-5	TRBV30	-	TGTGCCTGGACCCTCGGGACAGGGGATGCCCCGGGGTACTTC	CAWTLGTGDAPGYF
TRBD2	TRBJ2-1	TRBV4-1	-	TGCGCCAGCAGCCAAGATCGGATGGGGCTAGCGGGAGTAAATGAGCAGTTCTTC	CASSQDRMGLAGVNEQFF
TRBD1	TRBJ2-3	TRBV6-5	-	TGTGCCAGCAGTTACGGACAGGGGCTTTTGGATACGCAGTATTTT	CASSYGQGLLDTQYF
TRBD2	TRBJ2-1	TRBV6-5	-	TGTGCCAGCAGTTCGGGGACTAGCGGGTACAATGAGCAGTTCTTC	CASSSGTSGYNEQFF
-	TRBJ1-6	TRBV18	-	TGTGCCAGCTCGCCCCTCACAGGGTTCGGAAATTCACCCCTCCACTTT	CASSPLTGFGNSPLHF
-	TRBJ1-3	TRBV9	-	TGTGCCAGCAGCTTAGTAGACAGTCAGTCTGGAAACACCATATATTTT	CASSLVDSQSGNTIYF
TRBD1	TRBJ1-6	TRBV7-8	few	TGTGCCAGCAGCCAACAGGGACAGGGTGTCTCACCCCTCCACTTT	CASSQQGQGVSPLHF
-	TRBJ1-5	TRBV15	-	TGTGCCACCTCCGGGTTCGGTAGCAATCAGCCCCAGCATTTT	CATSGFGSNQPQHF
-	TRBJ1-1	TRBV27	-	TGTGCCAGCAGCCTATTTACGGGACGGAGGGTCCCTGAAGCTTTCTTT	CASSLFTGRRVPEAFF
-	TRBJ1-4	TRBV30	-	TGTGCCTGGAGGAACAGGTTAATTCCAACTAATGAAAAACTGTTTTTT	CAWRNRLIPTNEKLFF
TRBD2	TRBJ2-3	TRBV6-2/TRBV6-3	-	TGTGCCAGCAGTACTACCCCACTAGCGGGAGCCACAGATACGCAGTATTTT	CASSTTPLAGATDTQYF
-	TRBJ1-1	TRBV6-2/TRBV6-3	-	TGTGCCAGCAGTGTCCGGGAAGGGGGTGAAGCTTTCTTT	CASSVREGGEAFF
TRBD2	TRBJ2-1	TRBV4-3	-	TGCGCCAGCAGTCCCGGACTAGCGGTCCCCAATGAGCAGTTCTTC	CASSPGLAVPNEQFF
-	TRBJ2-7	TRBV4-1	-	TGCGCCAGCAGCCAAGATCGCCAGGCCTCCGAGCAGTACTTC	CASSQDRQASEQYF
-	TRBJ1-1	TRBV5-1	-	TGCGCCAGCAGCTTGGCATTCATGAACACTGAAGCTTTCTTT	CASSLAFMNTEAFF
-	TRBJ2-3	TRBV7-8	-	TGTGCCAGCAGCCCCCAGGGACTCCGCACAGATACGCAGTATTTT	CASSPQGLRTDTQYF
-	TRBJ1-6	TRBV30	-	TGTGCCTGGAGTGTACGGAGCAGCCTCAATTCACCCCTCCACTTT	CAWSVRSSLNSPLHF
TRBD1	TRBJ1-1	TRBV28	few	TGTGCCAGCAGTTCGGAACAGGGGTCTGAAGCTTTCTTT	CASSSEQGSEAFF
-	TRBJ2-3	TRBV18	-	TGTGCCAGCTTACCGACAGGCACAGATACGCAGTATTTT	CASLPTGTDTQYF
TRBD2	TRBJ2-7	TRBV23-1	-	TGCGCCAGCAGTCTTTCGAGGGGAGGCGCGGGAGAATTTATCTACGAGCAGTACTTC	CASSLSRGGAGEFIYEQYF
TRBD1	TRBJ2-3	TRBV5-6	-	TGTGCCAGCAGGCCCGGGACAGGGGGTACAGATACGCAGTATTTT	CASRPGTGGTDTQYF
-	TRBJ2-1	TRBV9	-	TGTGCCAGCAGCGTAAAAGCGGGCCTACAGTTCTTC	CASSVKAGLQFF
-	TRBJ2-7	TRBV6-1	-	TGTGCCAGCAGTGAACTTGGGGCTCAGCAGTACTTC	CASSELGAQQYF
-	TRBJ2-2	TRBV28	-	TGTGCCAGCAGAACCTCTACAGGGAGTCACACCGGGGAGCTGTTTTTT	CASRTSTGSHTGELFF
-	TRBJ2-1	TRBV20-1	-	TGCAGTACGAGTGGGGGCAGCAGCTCCTACAATGAGCAGTTCTTC	CSTSGGSSSYNEQFF
-	TRBJ2-1	TRBV7-6	-	TGTGCCAGCAGCAAGGCGGCTAGTCCCCATGAGCAGTTCTTC	CASSKAASPHEQFF
TRBD2	TRBJ2-3	TRBV4-1	-	TGCGCCAGCAGCCAAATAGCGGGGGGTGCCACAGATACGCAGTATTTT	CASSQIAGGATDTQYF
-	TRBJ2-7	TRBV28	-	TGTGCCAGCATCGCCCGGGGGAACGAGCAGTACTTC	CASIARGNEQYF
TRBD2	TRBJ2-5	TRBV28	-	TGTGCCAGCAGTTTAGGGGCTAGCGGGAGGGTGGAGACCCAGTACTTC	CASSLGASGRVETQYF
-	TRBJ2-1	TRBV11-3	-	TGTGCCAGCAGCCCAGAGGGCATATACAATGAGCAGTTCTTC	CASSPEGIYNEQFF
-	TRBJ1-5	TRBV2	-	TGTGCCAGCAGGCGACGGGGGTCCGGAGTGGATCAGCCCCAGCATTTT	CASRRRGSGVDQPQHF
-	TRBJ2-7	TRBV9	-	TGTGCCAGCAGCCCCTCGGACAGATTTCCCTACGAGCAGTACTTC	CASSPSDRFPYEQYF
-	TRBJ2-5	TRBV6-2/TRBV6-3	once	TGTGCCAGCAGTTACCGGACGGGGGGTGGACAGGGTCTAAAGACCCAGTACTTC	CASSYRTGGGQGLKTQYF
TRBD2	TRBJ2-7	TRBV11-2	-	TGTGCCAGCAGCCCGCTCCCGGGAGGGCCTTACGAGCAGTACTTC	CASSPLPGGPYEQYF
-	TRBJ2-7	TRBV19	-	TGTGCCAGTAGTATCGAGGGCAGTAACGTCTACGAGCAGTACTTC	CASSIEGSNVYEQYF
TRBD2	TRBJ2-1	TRBV6-6	-	TGTGCCAGCATTCGGTCTAGCGGGAGTAATGAGCAGTTCTTC	CASIRSSGSNEQFF
TRBD1	TRBJ1-1	TRBV7-9	many	TGTGCCAGCAGCTTAGCCACAGGGGGTAAGGGGGAAGCTTTCTTT	CASSLATGGKGEAFF
TRBD1	TRBJ1-1	TRBV5-1	-	TGCGCCAGCGAAGGGGGGACAGGGTACACTGAAGCTTTCTTT	CASEGGTGYTEAFF